This T cell receptor (beta chain) emerged from a study of shared clonotypes between healthy human individuals. Some clones are missing from TCRdb's copy, which holds only in-frame ones; the method was immunoSEQ multiplex PCR. The top ten clones hold around 2% of a sample with about 710,000 clones, 73% of them seen once. The TCR originated in a woman under 40 in good health. The source material was memory CD4+ T cells sorted from blood. The subset denotes: CD45RA-negative fraction.

CDR3 residues: CASSRGEATEAFF. The CDR3 nucleotides read TGTGCCAGCAGTCGCGGGGAGGCGACTGAAGCTTTCTTT. V usage is TRBV6-5 and J usage is TRBJ1-1; D remains ambiguous. V gave up 5 bases and J gave up 5 bases, with 12 bases separating them. This CDR3 spans 13 amino acids. CDR1 is MNHEY, CDR2 SVGAGI, per germline.